The clone carrying this TCR beta chain was found many times. No antigen is known for it. The data belong to a study of T cells in Graves' hyperthyroidism and ophthalmopathy. About the study: Peripheral blood was collected at initial diagnosis, before any treatment.

Germline CDR1 is SGHDN and CDR2 is FVKESK. Trimming left V 4 bases short and J 2 bases short, with 11 bases between. The CDR3 is 14 amino acids. TCR beta CDR3 region amplification was performed from RNA transcripts. TCR CDR3 regions were first amplified by RT-PCR with HTBI primers. TCRdb independently ran MiXCR on the multiplex PCR reads; one entry per CDR3 protein. The repertoire consists of about 270,000 distinct CDR3 sequences, with less than 30% occurring once and the leading ten covering about a quarter. Overall study findings and caveats: Most thyroid clonotypes expanded above 0.001 were also detected in blood. Model-based prediction identified ophthalmopathy a median roughly 6.1 months prior to its onset.

The sequencing sample was made of blood. The receptor comes from a man in his forties with Graves' hyperthyroidism that later progressed to Graves' ophthalmopathy. The chain carries TRBV14 and TRBJ2-5, with TRBD2 as a possible D gene (6 bases). CDR3 coding DNA: TGTGCCAGCAGCCGACTAGATCAACAAGAGACCCAGTACTTC. Its translation is CASSRLDQQETQYF.